Below are 2 T cell receptor beta chains sequenced from a single sample in a study of blood T cell repertoires in COVID-19. Libraries were prepared by immunoSEQ multiplex PCR; TCRdb keeps only in-frame clonotypes and omits some of them. Of 150,000 to 200,000 clones in the sample, around 80% were seen once. The sequenced sample was PBMCs or T cells enriched from blood (not recorded which). These receptors originate from a man aged 45 to 65 who had recovered from COVID-19.

The chain combines TRBV5-4 with TRBJ1-1; TRBD1 aligns across 7 bases. This CDR3 is built from 14 residues. V was pared by 4 bases and J by 7 bases, with 10 bases of the junction left unmatched. Germline-derived CDR1 and CDR2 are SGHNT and YYREEE (reference sequence). The DNA of the CDR3 is TGTGCCAGCAGCAGCAATGGGGACAGCGTTGAAGCTTTCTTT. Its protein is CASSSNGDSVEAFF. The complete variable domain, with remaining parts taken from reference TRBV5-4 and TRBJ1-1, reads ETGVTQSPTHLIKTRGQQVTLRCSSQSGHNTVSWYQQALGQGPQFIFQYYREEENGRGNFPPRFSGLQFPNYSSELNVNALELDDSALYLCASSSNGDSVEAFFGQGTRLTVV.

This clone was detected ten times or more. The chain has TRBV5-6 and TRBJ2-1; 7 nucleotides match TRBD1. With 3 bases clipped from V and 5 bases from J, the junction kept 8 bases outside the gene matches. Germline-derived CDR1 and CDR2 are SGHDT and YYEEEE. The length of the CDR3 is 15 residues. DNA for the CDR3: TGTGCCAGCAGCTGGGGACAGAGACTAAACAATGAGCAGTTCTTC. It is translated as CASSWGQRLNNEQFF.